This T cell receptor (beta chain) is drawn from a study of cytomegalovirus exposure and HLA in healthy donors. About this clone: What it binds is unknown.

Here immunoSEQ multiplex PCR was the method, and the copy in TCRdb shows in-frame clones only, minus some. The table has around 200,000 clones, 84% seen once. Germline trimming cut 7 bases from V and 4 bases from J; bases unmatched to any gene: 4. This CDR3 contains 13 residues. Germline lookup yields CDR1 LNHDA and CDR2 SQIVND (reference sequence). Study results and caveats: 150 or so TCR beta chains were listed as cytomegalovirus-associated. Usually a TCR sequence was rare, but some public TCRs were found in many donors.

Sequencing was done on a sample of PBMCs. The chain is built from TRBV19 and TRBJ2-5; 9 nucleotides agree with TRBD1. The origin of this receptor is a woman aged 18-29 years in good health and CMV-seropositive. The CDR3 loop reads CASTEDRGETQYF. The CDR3 nucleotides read TGTGCCAGTACTGAGGACAGGGGAGAGACCCAGTACTTC.